The rows below give T cell receptor beta chains drawn from one sample of a study of T cell responses to AZD1222 COVID-19 vaccine. Some clones are missing from TCRdb's copy, which holds only in-frame ones; the method was immunoSEQ multiplex PCR. The sample holds 150,000 or so clones, more than 85% seen once. The source was peripheral blood, collected 28 days after the second AZD1222 dose. The receptors derive from an adult who received the AZD1222 COVID-19 vaccine. The CDR3 runs from the conserved cysteine through the conserved F or W. A D gene is named only where the DNA matches it firmly. Some rows mark clone size as missing; the rest say once, few, many or name a class of expanded clone.

NA	TRBJ2-7	TRBV24-1	NA	CATSDSRDTYEQYF	TGTGCCACCAGTGATTCCCGGGACACCTACGAGCAGTACTTC
NA	TRBJ1-5	TRBV15	NA	CATSRVPGEPQHF	TGTGCCACCAGCAGAGTCCCGGGGGAGCCCCAGCATTTT
NA	TRBJ2-7	TRBV7-3	NA	CASSLIGTHEQYF	TGTGCCAGCAGCTTAATCGGGACCCACGAGCAGTACTTC
NA	TRBJ2-6	TRBV29-1	TRBD1	CSVRQGSSGANVLTF	TGCAGCGTTCGACAGGGTTCTTCTGGGGCCAACGTCCTGACTTTC
NA	TRBJ2-1	TRBV4-3	NA	CASSLDWGTGEQFF	TGCGCCAGCAGCCTCGACTGGGGGACCGGTGAGCAGTTCTTC
NA	TRBJ1-2	TRBV29-1	NA	CSVEGGRRGYTF	TGCAGCGTTGAAGGGGGACGAAGAGGCTACACCTTC
NA	TRBJ2-7	TRBV6-4	TRBD1	CASIPRGTRYEQYF	TGTGCCAGCATCCCCAGGGGGACCCGATACGAGCAGTACTTC
NA	TRBJ2-1	TRBV28	NA	CASVSSRVEQFF	TGTGCCAGCGTATCCAGCAGGGTTGAGCAGTTCTTC
NA	TRBJ2-5	TRBV2	TRBD1	CASSEGGQGEETQYF	TGTGCCAGCAGTGAAGGTGGACAGGGAGAAGAGACCCAGTACTTC
NA	TRBJ2-2	TRBV5-1	NA	CASSSDNTGELFF	TGCGCCAGCAGCTCTGACAACACCGGGGAGCTGTTTTTT
NA	TRBJ2-7	TRBV7-9	NA	CASSKILPGQGYEQYF	TGTGCCAGCAGCAAGATCTTACCGGGACAAGGATACGAGCAGTACTTC
NA	TRBJ2-3	TRBV12-3/TRBV12-4	NA	CATSDLRDTQYF	TGTGCCACCTCGGACCTGCGGGATACGCAGTATTTT
NA	TRBJ1-1	TRBV6-2/TRBV6-3	NA	CASSYSGSRAGTEAFF	TGTGCCAGCAGTTACTCGGGTTCCAGGGCGGGTACTGAAGCTTTCTTT
NA	TRBJ1-1	TRBV6-2/TRBV6-3	NA	CASSNAGRWSDTEAFF	TGTGCCAGCAGTAACGCCGGTCGTTGGTCGGACACTGAAGCTTTCTTT
NA	TRBJ1-4	TRBV5-5	NA	CASSLGVAETTNEKLFF	TGTGCCAGCAGCTTGGGGGTAGCAGAGACAACTAATGAAAAACTGTTTTTT
once	TRBJ2-7	TRBV10-3	TRBD2	CAISEGAGGAYEQYF	TGTGCCATCAGTGAGGGAGCGGGAGGGGCCTACGAGCAGTACTTC
NA	TRBJ1-4	TRBV15	TRBD1	CATSRNPTGGEEKLFF	TGTGCCACCAGCAGAAACCCTACAGGGGGAGAGGAAAAACTGTTTTTT
NA	TRBJ1-6	TRBV10-3	NA	CAISEPIRGGNSPLHF	TGTGCCATCAGTGAGCCTATCCGAGGGGGGAATTCACCCCTCCACTTT
NA	TRBJ2-5	TRBV12-3/TRBV12-4	TRBD2	CASSLGLQREYF	TGTGCCAGCAGTTTAGGTCTCCAGCGGGAATACTTC
NA	TRBJ2-1	TRBV7-9	TRBD2	CASRSDVSGGPHSYNEQFF	TGTGCCAGCAGGTCAGACGTTAGCGGGGGCCCGCACTCCTACAATGAGCAGTTCTTC
NA	TRBJ1-1	TRBV4-1	TRBD1	CASSQGTGRQANTEAFF	TGCGCCAGCAGCCAAGGGACAGGTCGGCAAGCGAACACTGAAGCTTTCTTT
NA	TRBJ2-3	TRBV2	TRBD2	CASRRLAGGTDTQYF	TGTGCCAGCCGACGACTAGCGGGAGGGACAGATACGCAGTATTTT
NA	TRBJ1-1	TRBV6-5	NA	CASSYARGNTEAFF	TGTGCCAGCAGTTACGCAAGGGGGAACACTGAAGCTTTCTTT
NA	TRBJ1-1	TRBV2	NA	CASSERLGVGGNTEAFF	TGTGCCAGCAGTGAGAGGTTAGGGGTTGGGGGAAACACTGAAGCTTTCTTT